Listed here is a single T cell receptor beta chain. Its antigen is as yet unknown. V shed 5 bases, J shed 7 bases, and the junction held 7 bases outside the gene matches. This CDR3 is 15 amino acids long. Germline CDR1 reads SGHAT; CDR2 reads FQNNGV. This PCR relied on a set of 60 Vbeta primers and 13 Jbeta primers. Assay: immunoSEQ multiplex PCR; the TCRdb copy retains only in-frame clones and omits some. This table has 120,000 to 150,000 clones, around 80% appearing once. The record originates from a study of cytomegalovirus exposure and HLA in healthy donors. The wider study: Of the donors genotyped, 398 in all, about 81% fell in the Caucasian-associated ancestry cluster. Whole-study results and caveats: According to a later analysis, donors in an Asian-associated ancestry cluster reportedly had fewer N-insertions than the approximately 670-donor mean. Presence/absence analyses took donor sequencing depth as roughly uniform.

This sequence originates from a woman aged 25-40 years in good health and CMV-seronegative. The sample comprised PBMCs. The gene calls are TRBV11-2 and TRBJ2-3, with 12 bases fitting TRBD1. This CDR3 reads CASSIGTGGENTQYF. CDR3 nucleotides: TGTGCCAGCAGCATTGGGACAGGGGGCGAAAATACGCAGTATTTT. Filled out from reference TRBV11-2 and TRBJ2-3, the complete variable domain reads EAGVAQSPRYKIIEKRQSVAFWCNPISGHATLYWYQQILGQGPKLLIQFQNNGVVDDSQLPKDRFSAERLKGVDSTLKIQPAKLEDSAVYLCASSIGTGGENTQYFGPGTRLTVL.